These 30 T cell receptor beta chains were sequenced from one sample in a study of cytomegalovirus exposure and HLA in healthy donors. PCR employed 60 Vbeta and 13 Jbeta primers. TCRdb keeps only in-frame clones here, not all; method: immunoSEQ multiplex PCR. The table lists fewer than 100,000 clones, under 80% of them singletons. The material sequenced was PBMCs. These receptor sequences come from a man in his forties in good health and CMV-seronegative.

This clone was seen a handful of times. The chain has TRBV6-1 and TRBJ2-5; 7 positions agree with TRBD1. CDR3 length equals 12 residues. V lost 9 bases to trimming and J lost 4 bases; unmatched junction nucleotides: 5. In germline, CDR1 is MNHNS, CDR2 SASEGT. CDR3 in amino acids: CASTGVRETQYF. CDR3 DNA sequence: TGTGCCAGTACAGGGGTTAGAGAGACCCAGTACTTC.

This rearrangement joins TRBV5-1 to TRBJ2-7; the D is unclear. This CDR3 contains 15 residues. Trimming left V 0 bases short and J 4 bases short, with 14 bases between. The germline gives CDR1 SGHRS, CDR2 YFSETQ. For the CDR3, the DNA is TGCGCCAGCAGCTTGGGCCCCGCAGAAAGTTACGAGCAGTACTTC. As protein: CASSLGPAESYEQYF.

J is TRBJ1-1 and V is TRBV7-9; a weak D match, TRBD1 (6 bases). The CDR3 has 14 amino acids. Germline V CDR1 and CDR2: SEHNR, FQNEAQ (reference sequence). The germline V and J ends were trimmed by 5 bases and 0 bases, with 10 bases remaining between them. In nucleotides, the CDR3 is TGTGCCAGCAGCGCACAGGGCTTGAACACTGAAGCTTTCTTT. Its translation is CASSAQGLNTEAFF.

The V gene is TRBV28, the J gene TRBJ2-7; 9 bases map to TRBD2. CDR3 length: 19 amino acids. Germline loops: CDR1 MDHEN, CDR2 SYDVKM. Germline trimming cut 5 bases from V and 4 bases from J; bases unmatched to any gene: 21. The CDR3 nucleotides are TGTGCCAGCAGTGCTACCCATTTCGCGGGAGGGCGGGGGGGGTACGAGCAGTACTTC. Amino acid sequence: CASSATHFAGGRGGYEQYF.

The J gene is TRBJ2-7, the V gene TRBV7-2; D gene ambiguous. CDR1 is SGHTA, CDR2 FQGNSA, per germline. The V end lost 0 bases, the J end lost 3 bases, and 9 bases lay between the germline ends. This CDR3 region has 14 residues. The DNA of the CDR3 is TGTGCCAGCAGCTTAGCGCACTCAAACTACGAGCAGTACTTC. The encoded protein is CASSLAHSNYEQYF.

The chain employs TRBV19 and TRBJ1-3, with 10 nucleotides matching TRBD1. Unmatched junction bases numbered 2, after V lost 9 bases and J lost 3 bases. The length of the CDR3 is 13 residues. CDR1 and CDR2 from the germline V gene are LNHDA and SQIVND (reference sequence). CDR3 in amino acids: CASGQGVGNTIYF. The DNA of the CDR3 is TGTGCCAGCGGACAGGGGGTTGGAAACACCATATATTTT.

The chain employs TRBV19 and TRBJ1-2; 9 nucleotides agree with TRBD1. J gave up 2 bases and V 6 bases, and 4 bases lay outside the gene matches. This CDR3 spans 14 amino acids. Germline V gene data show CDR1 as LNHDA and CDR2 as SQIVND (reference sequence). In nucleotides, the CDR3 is TGTGCCAGTAGCACAACAGGGGGCAACTATGGCTACACCTTC. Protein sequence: CASSTTGGNYGYTF.

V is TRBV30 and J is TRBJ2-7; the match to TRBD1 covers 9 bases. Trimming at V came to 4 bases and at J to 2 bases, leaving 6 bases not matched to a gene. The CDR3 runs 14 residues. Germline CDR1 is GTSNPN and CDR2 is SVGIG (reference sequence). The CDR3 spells CAWTRTGETYEQYF. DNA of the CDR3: TGTGCCTGGACCCGGACAGGGGAGACCTACGAGCAGTACTTC.

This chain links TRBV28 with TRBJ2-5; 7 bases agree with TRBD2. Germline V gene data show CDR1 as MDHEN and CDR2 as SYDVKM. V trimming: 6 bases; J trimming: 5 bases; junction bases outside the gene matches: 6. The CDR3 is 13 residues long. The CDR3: CASSLAAKETQYF. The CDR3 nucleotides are TGTGCCAGCAGCCTAGCGGCCAAGGAGACCCAGTACTTC. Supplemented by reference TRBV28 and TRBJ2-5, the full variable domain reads DVKVTQSSRYLVKRTGEKVFLECVQDMDHENMFWYRQDPGLGLRLIYFSYDVKMKEKGDIPEGYSVSREKKERFSLILESASTNQTSMYLCASSLAAKETQYFGPGTRLLVL.

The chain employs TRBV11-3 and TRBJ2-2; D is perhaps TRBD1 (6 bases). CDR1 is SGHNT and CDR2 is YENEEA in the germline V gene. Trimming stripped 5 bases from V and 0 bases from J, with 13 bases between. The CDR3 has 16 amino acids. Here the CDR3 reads CASSRSGTTNTGELFF. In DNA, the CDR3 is TGTGCCAGCAGCCGATCCGGGACAACGAACACCGGGGAGCTGTTTTTT. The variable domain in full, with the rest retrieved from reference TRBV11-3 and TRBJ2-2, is EAGVVQSPRYKIIEKKQPVAFWCNPISGHNTLYWYLQNLGQGPELLIRYENEEAVDDSQLPKDRFSAERLKGVDSTLKIQPAELGDSAVYLCASSRSGTTNTGELFFGEGSRLTVL.

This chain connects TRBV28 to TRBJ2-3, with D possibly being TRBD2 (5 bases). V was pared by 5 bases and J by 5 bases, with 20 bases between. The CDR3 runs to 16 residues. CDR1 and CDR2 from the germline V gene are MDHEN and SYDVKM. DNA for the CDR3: TGTGCCAGCAGTGACGCCCGGGTAACACGGGAAGATACGCAGTATTTT. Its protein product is CASSDARVTREDTQYF.

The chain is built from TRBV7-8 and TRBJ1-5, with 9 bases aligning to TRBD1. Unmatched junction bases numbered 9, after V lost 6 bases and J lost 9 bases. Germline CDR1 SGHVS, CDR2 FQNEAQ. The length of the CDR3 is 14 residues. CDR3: CASSLQGALGPQHF. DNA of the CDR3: TGTGCCAGCAGTCTACAGGGGGCCCTAGGGCCCCAGCATTTT.

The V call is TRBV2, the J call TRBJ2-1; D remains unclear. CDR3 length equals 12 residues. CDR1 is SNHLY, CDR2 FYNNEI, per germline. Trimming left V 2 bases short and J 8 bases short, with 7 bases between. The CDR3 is CASSEFRDEQFF. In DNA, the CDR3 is TGTGCCAGCAGTGAATTTCGGGATGAGCAGTTCTTC.

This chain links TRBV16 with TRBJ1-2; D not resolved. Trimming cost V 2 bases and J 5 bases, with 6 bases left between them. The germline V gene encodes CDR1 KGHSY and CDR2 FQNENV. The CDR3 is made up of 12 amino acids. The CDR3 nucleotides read TGTGCCAGCAGCCAACAACAGTATGGCTACACCTTC. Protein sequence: CASSQQQYGYTF.

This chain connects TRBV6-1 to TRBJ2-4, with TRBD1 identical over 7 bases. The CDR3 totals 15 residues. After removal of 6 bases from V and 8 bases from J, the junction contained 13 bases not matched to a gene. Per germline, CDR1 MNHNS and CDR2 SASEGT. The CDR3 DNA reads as TGTGCCAGCAGAAAACTCGACAGGGAATGGGACATTCAGTACTTC. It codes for CASRKLDREWDIQYF.

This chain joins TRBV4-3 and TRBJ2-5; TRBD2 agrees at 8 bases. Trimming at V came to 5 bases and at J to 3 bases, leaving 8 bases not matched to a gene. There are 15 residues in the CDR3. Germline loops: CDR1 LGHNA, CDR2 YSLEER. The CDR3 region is CASSRGYSGEETQYF. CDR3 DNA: TGCGCCAGCAGCAGGGGGTATAGCGGGGAAGAGACCCAGTACTTC.

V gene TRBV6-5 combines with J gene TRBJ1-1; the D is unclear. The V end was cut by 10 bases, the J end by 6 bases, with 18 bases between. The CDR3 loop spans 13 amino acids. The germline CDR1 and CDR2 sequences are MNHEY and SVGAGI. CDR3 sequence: CATIDPGVAEAFF. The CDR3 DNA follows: TGTGCCACCATAGACCCCGGAGTGGCTGAAGCTTTCTTT.

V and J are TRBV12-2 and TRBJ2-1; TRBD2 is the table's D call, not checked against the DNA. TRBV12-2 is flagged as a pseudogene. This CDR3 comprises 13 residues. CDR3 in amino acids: CASHGGAINEQFF. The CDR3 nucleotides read TGTGCAAGCCACGGGGGGGCGATCAATGAGCAGTTCTTC.

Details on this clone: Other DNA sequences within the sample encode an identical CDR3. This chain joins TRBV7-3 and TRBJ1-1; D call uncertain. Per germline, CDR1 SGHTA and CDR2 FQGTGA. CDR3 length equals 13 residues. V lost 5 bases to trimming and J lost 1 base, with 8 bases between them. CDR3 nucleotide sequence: TGTGCCAGCAGCCTCGGGAGGAACACTGAAGCTTTCTTT. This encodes CASSLGRNTEAFF. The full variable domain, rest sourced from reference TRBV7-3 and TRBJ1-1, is GAGVSQTPSNKVTEKGKYVELRCDPISGHTALYWYRQSLGQGPEFLIYFQGTGAADDSGLPNDRFFAVRPEGSVSTLKIQRTERGDSAVYLCASSLGRNTEAFFGQGTRLTVV.

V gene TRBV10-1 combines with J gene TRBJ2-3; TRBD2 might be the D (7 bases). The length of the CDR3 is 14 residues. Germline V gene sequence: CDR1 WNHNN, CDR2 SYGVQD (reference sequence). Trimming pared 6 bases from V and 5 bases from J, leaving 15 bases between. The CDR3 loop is CASRARGAGDTQYF. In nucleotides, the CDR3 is TGCGCCAGCAGAGCTCGGGGGGCCGGAGATACGCAGTATTTT.

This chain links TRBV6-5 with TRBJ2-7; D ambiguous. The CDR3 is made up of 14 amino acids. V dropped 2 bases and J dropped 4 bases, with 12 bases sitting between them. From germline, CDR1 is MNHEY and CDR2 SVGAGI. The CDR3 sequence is CASSYGRGGYEQYF. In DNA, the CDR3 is TGTGCCAGCAGTTACGGAAGAGGCGGATACGAGCAGTACTTC.

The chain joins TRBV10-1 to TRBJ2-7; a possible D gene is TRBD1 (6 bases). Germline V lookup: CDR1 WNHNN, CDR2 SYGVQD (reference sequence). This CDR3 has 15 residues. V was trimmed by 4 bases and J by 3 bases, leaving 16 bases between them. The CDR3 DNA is TGCGCCAGCAGTGCCTTATATGGACAGCGCTACGAGCAGTACTTC. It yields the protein CASSALYGQRYEQYF.

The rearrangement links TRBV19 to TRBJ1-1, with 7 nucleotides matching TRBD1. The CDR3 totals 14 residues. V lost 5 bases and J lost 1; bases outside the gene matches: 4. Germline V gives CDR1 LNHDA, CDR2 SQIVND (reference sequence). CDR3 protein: CASSLGTANTEAFF. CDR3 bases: TGTGCCAGTAGTTTGGGGACAGCGAACACTGAAGCTTTCTTT.

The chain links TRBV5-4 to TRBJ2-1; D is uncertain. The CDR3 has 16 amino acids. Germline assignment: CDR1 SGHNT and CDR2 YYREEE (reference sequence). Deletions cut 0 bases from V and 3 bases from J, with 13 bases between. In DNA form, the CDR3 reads TGTGCCAGCAGCTTGGATCTAGTATCTGTCTACAATGAGCAGTTCTTC. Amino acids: CASSLDLVSVYNEQFF.

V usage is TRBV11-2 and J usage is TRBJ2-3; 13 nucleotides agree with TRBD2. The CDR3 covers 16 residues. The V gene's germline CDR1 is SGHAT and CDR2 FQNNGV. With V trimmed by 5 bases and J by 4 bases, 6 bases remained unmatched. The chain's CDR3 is CASSPRLAGGADTQYF. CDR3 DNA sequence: TGTGCCAGCAGCCCCCGACTAGCGGGGGGTGCAGATACGCAGTATTTT.

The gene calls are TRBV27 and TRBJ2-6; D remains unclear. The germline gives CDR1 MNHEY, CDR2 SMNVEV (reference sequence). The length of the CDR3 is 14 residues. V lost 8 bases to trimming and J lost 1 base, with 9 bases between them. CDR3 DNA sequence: TGTGCCAGCGCCGTGCGGTCTGGGGCCAACGTCCTGACTTTC. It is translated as CASAVRSGANVLTF.

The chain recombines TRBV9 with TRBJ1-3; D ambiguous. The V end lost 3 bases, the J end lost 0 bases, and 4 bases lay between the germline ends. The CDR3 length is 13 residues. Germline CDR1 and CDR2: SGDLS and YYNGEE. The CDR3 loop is CASSASSGNTIYF. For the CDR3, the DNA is TGTGCCAGCAGCGCGAGCTCTGGAAACACCATATATTTT.

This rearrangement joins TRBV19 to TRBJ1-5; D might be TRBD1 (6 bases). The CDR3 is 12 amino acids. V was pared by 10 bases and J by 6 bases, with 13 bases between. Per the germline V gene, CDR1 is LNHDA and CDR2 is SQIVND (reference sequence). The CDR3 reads CATTTGSQPQHF. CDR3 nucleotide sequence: TGTGCCACTACAACAGGGTCTCAGCCCCAGCATTTT.

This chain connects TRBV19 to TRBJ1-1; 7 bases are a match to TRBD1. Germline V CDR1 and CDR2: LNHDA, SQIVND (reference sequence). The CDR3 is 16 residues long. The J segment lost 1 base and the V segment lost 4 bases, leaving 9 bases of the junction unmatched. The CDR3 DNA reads TGTGCCAGTAGTACTCCCCGGGACAGCTCGAACACTGAAGCTTTCTTT. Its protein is CASSTPRDSSNTEAFF.

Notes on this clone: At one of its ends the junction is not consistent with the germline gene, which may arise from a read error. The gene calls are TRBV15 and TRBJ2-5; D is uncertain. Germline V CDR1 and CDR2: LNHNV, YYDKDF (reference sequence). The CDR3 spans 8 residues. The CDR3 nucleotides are TGTGCCACCAGCACAATCAACTTC. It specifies CATSTINF.